These 30 T cell receptor beta chains came from one sample sequenced in a study of control samples from healthy donors and cancer patients. Here immunoSEQ multiplex PCR was the method, and the copy in TCRdb shows in-frame clones only, minus some. The sample shows about 55,000 clones, 88% of them seen only once. Sequenced sample: blood. The receptors derive from a middle-aged man in good health.

The chain employs TRBV5-1 and TRBJ2-2, with 8 bases that match TRBD1. This CDR3 is 14 amino acids long. The germline V gene encodes CDR1 SGHRS and CDR2 YFSETQ. J lost 4 bases, V lost 5 bases, and 4 bases had no gene match. Written as DNA, the CDR3 is TGCGCCAGCAGGAGGGACAGGTCCACCGGGGAGCTGTTTTTT. Translated, it gives CASRRDRSTGELFF.

The rearrangement uses TRBV4-2 and TRBJ1-5, with D unresolved. Germline V gene sequence: CDR1 LGHNA, CDR2 YNFKEQ. V was shortened by 3 bases and J by 1 base, with 16 bases between the two germline ends. The CDR3 sequence is 17 residues long. The CDR3 DNA reads as TGTGCCAGCAGCCACGGCGGCGCGGGGAGCAGCAATCAGCCCCAGCATTTT. Translating it yields CASSHGGAGSSNQPQHF.

V usage is TRBV6-6 and J usage is TRBJ2-3; D perhaps matches TRBD2 (5 bases). The germline CDR1 and CDR2 sequences are MNHNY and SVGAGI (reference sequence). This CDR3 is built from 14 residues. The ends were cut back, 7 bases at V and 6 bases at J, with 17 bases in the middle. CDR3 loop: CASKSGPPADTQYF. The CDR3 DNA sequence: TGTGCCAGCAAGAGCGGCCCCCCGGCGGATACGCAGTATTTT.

V gene TRBV5-8 combines with J gene TRBJ1-3, with D tentatively TRBD1 (5 bases). Germline V gene lookup returns CDR1 SGHTS and CDR2 YDEGEE. The germline V and J ends were trimmed by 10 bases and 6 bases, with 20 bases remaining between them. The CDR3 consists of 14 residues. In DNA form, the CDR3 reads TGTGCCGCGCCAGAGGGGCACTTGGAAAACACCATATATTTT. Amino acid sequence: CAAPEGHLENTIYF.

The J gene is TRBJ2-7, the V gene TRBV7-9, with TRBD1 as a possible D gene (5 bases). Trimming took 5 bases from V and 4 from J, leaving 15 bases between them. Per the germline V gene, CDR1 is SEHNR and CDR2 is FQNEAQ (reference sequence). This CDR3 has 14 residues. The CDR3 nucleotides read TGTGCCAGCAGCCGACATGGGGCAGATTACGAGCAGTACTTC. This sequence encodes CASSRHGADYEQYF.

The chain has TRBV28 and TRBJ1-2; a weak D match, TRBD1 (5 bases). This CDR3 region has 13 residues. Trimming stripped 1 base from V and 8 bases from J, with 11 bases between. Per germline, CDR1 MDHEN and CDR2 SYDVKM. The CDR3 nucleotides are TGTGCCAGCAGTTTATTAGGCAGGGTGGGCTACACCTTC. Residues: CASSLLGRVGYTF.

V and J are TRBV10-1 and TRBJ1-2; D is unclear. Trimming removed 5 bases at V and 8 bases at J, with 15 bases between. The CDR3 has 13 residues. CDR1 is WNHNN, CDR2 SYGVQD, per germline (reference sequence). CDR3 nucleotides: TGCGCCAGCAGTTTAGTGGAAGGGTCGGGCTACACCTTC. It encodes CASSLVEGSGYTF.

The chain is built from TRBV4-3 and TRBJ2-1, with 7 positions matching TRBD2. The CDR3 extends over 16 amino acids. After removal of 0 bases from V and 4 bases from J, the junction contained 6 bases not matched to a gene. Germline CDR1 LGHNA, CDR2 YSLEER. CDR3 sequence: CASSQDASGIYNEQFF. CDR3 DNA: TGCGCCAGCAGCCAAGATGCAAGCGGGATTTACAATGAGCAGTTCTTC.

The rearrangement links TRBV11-2 to TRBJ2-5, with TRBD2 matching over 11 bases. Losses at the gene ends were 5 bases for V and 0 bases for J; bases not matched to a gene: 5. Germline V CDR1 and CDR2: SGHAT, FQNNGV. The CDR3 consists of 16 residues. CDR3 nucleotide sequence: TGTGCCAGCAGCAACAGACTAGCGGGGTACCAAGAGACCCAGTACTTC. It translates to CASSNRLAGYQETQYF.

The chain uses TRBV13 and TRBJ2-7; D is tentatively TRBD1 or TRBD2 (5 bases each). The CDR3 runs 15 residues. CDR1 and CDR2 from the germline V gene are PRHDT and FYEKMQ (reference sequence). Trimming took 3 bases from V and 0 from J, leaving 12 bases between them. CDR3 DNA: TGTGCCAGCAGCTTGGGACGGGGCCTCTCCTACGAGCAGTACTTC. It translates to CASSLGRGLSYEQYF. The complete variable domain, with remaining parts taken from reference TRBV13 and TRBJ2-7, reads AAGVIQSPRHLIKEKRETATLKCYPIPRHDTVYWYQQGPGQDPQFLISFYEKMQSDKGSIPDRFSAQQFSDYHSELNMSSLELGDSALYFCASSLGRGLSYEQYFGPGTRLTVT.

This chain joins TRBV25-1 and TRBJ1-3; D remains ambiguous. Trimming left V 3 bases short and J 4 bases short, with 7 bases between. The CDR3 runs 13 residues. Germline lookup yields CDR1 MGHDK and CDR2 SYGVNS. The CDR3 nucleotides read TGTGCCAGCAGTGACCCCTTAGGAAACACCATATATTTT. Translated, it gives CASSDPLGNTIYF.

CDR3 sequence (DNA): TGTGCCAGCAGCTTCATAGGGCAGACGAACACTGAAGCTTTCTTT. Translated: CASSFIGQTNTEAFF. The rearrangement links TRBV11-3 to TRBJ1-1; D not certain. The V end was cut by 3 bases, the J end by 1 base, with 12 bases between. Germline CDR1 and CDR2: SGHNT and YENEEA. CDR3 size: 15 residues.

V gene TRBV18 combines with J gene TRBJ2-6; a weak D match, TRBD2 (5 bases). Germline values: CDR1 KGHSH, CDR2 LQKENI. This CDR3 has 17 amino acids. Between the trimmed V and J ends, which lost 0 bases and 0 bases, there was a span of 9 bases. CDR3 sequence: CASSPPTGSSGANVLTF. The CDR3 region has the DNA TGTGCCAGCTCACCACCAACTGGGAGCTCTGGGGCCAACGTCCTGACTTTC. Complete variable domain (other parts from reference TRBV18 and TRBJ2-6): NAGVMQNPRHLVRRRGQEARLRCSPMKGHSHVYWYRQLPEEGLKFMVYLQKENIIDESGMPKERFSAEFPKEGPSILRIQQVVRGDSAAYFCASSPPTGSSGANVLTFGAGSRLTVL.

The rearrangement joins TRBV28 to TRBJ1-2; no clear D gene. Trimming removed 5 bases at V and 6 bases at J, with 10 bases between. The CDR3 spans 12 residues. Germline CDR1 MDHEN, CDR2 SYDVKM. CDR3 sequence (DNA): TGTGCCAGCAGTCTAGCTGGGAATGGCTACACCTTC. Amino acid sequence: CASSLAGNGYTF.

The rearrangement links TRBV7-2 to TRBJ1-1, with 9 bases fitting TRBD1. Germline CDR1 reads SGHTA; CDR2 reads FQGNSA. V lost 5 bases and J lost 10; bases outside the gene matches: 8. The CDR3 contains 13 residues. The DNA of the CDR3 is TGTGCCAGCAGCCCCGGACAGGGGAGACGAGCTTTCTTT. This sequence encodes CASSPGQGRRAFF.

This clone was observed a handful of times. The CDR3 protein is CASSVNSPGGGTQYF. The CDR3 DNA reads TGTGCCAGCAGCGTGAACTCGCCTGGGGGAGGTACGCAGTATTTT. This chain joins TRBV7-2 and TRBJ2-3; D is perhaps TRBD2 (6 bases). This CDR3 comprises 15 residues. The V and J ends lost 5 bases and 8 bases respectively, with 20 bases between them. CDR1 SGHTA and CDR2 FQGNSA come from the germline V gene.

The chain couples TRBV28 to TRBJ1-2, with D tentatively TRBD1 (5 bases). Germline V gene data show CDR1 as MDHEN and CDR2 as SYDVKM. This CDR3 has 14 residues. The V and J ends lost 8 bases and 4 bases respectively, with 17 bases between them. DNA for the CDR3: TGTGCCAGCTCCGGGGGATTCCAGACCTATGGCTACACCTTC. Translation gives CASSGGFQTYGYTF.

The chain joins TRBV28 to TRBJ2-5; 9 positions match TRBD1. Germline CDR1 MDHEN, CDR2 SYDVKM. Trimming cost V 3 bases and J 2 bases; bases outside gene matches: 10. There are 17 residues in the CDR3. The CDR3, as DNA: TGTGCCAGCAGTTTCCCCCTCGCAGGACAGGGGCAAGAGACCCAGTACTTC. It is translated as CASSFPLAGQGQETQYF.

A single count supports this clone. V is TRBV10-1 and J is TRBJ2-7; TRBD2 matches at 9 bases. Germline CDR1 WNHNN, CDR2 SYGVQD (reference sequence). The CDR3 totals 14 residues. V lost 3 bases, J lost 3 bases, and 3 bases stayed unmatched. The CDR3 protein is CASSDGTSNYEQYF. The CDR3 region has the DNA TGCGCCAGCAGTGACGGGACTAGCAACTACGAGCAGTACTTC.

This clone has a single count. The genes are TRBV14 and TRBJ1-1; D is unresolved. CDR3 length: 11 residues. Trimming removed 2 bases from V and 6 bases from J, with 4 bases in between. Per germline, CDR1 SGHDN and CDR2 FVKESK. CDR3 sequence reads: CASSQNPEAFF. The CDR3 DNA sequence: TGTGCCAGCAGCCAAAACCCTGAAGCTTTCTTT.

This chain connects TRBV5-4 to TRBJ2-5; 8 bases align to TRBD1. The CDR3 covers 14 residues. V lost 4 bases and J lost 5; bases outside the gene matches: 7. The germline gives CDR1 SGHNT, CDR2 YYREEE (reference sequence). CDR3 region: CASSMDREVETQYF. In DNA, the CDR3 is TGTGCCAGCAGCATGGACAGGGAAGTTGAGACCCAGTACTTC.

The chain links TRBV7-8 to TRBJ1-3; D gene unclear. The V gene's germline CDR1 is SGHVS and CDR2 FQNEAQ. V shed 5 bases and J shed 0 bases, with 17 bases lying between them. The CDR3 loop spans 17 amino acids. CDR3 bases: TGTGCCAGCAGCCTGCAGGCGGGATGGGGCTCTGGAAACACCATATATTTT. This translates into CASSLQAGWGSGNTIYF.

This rearrangement joins TRBV20-1 to TRBJ2-3; 7 positions match TRBD1. The CDR3 has 17 amino acids. The V segment lost 3 bases and the J segment 2 bases; nucleotides outside the gene matches: 14. Germline V gene sequence: CDR1 DFQATT, CDR2 SNEGSKA (reference sequence). CDR3: CSASPGTVRKDTDTQYF. In DNA, the CDR3 is TGCAGTGCTAGTCCCGGGACAGTGAGAAAAGACACAGATACGCAGTATTTT.

As concerns this clone: The same CDR3 is also encoded by other DNA sequences in this sample. In DNA, the CDR3 is TGTGCCAGCAGCCTGGCGGACAGCTCCTACGAGCAGTACTTC. Protein sequence: CASSLADSSYEQYF. The chain uses TRBV5-6 and TRBJ2-7; D is possibly TRBD1 (6 bases). CDR1 and CDR2 (germline): SGHDT, YYEEEE. This CDR3 is 14 amino acids long. Trimming shortened V by 4 bases and J by 0 bases, and 11 bases separated the two germline ends.

The V gene is TRBV2, the J gene TRBJ1-2; D is possibly TRBD1 (5 bases). Trimming took 4 bases from V and 2 from J, leaving 5 bases between them. The length of the CDR3 is 12 residues. CDR1 SNHLY and CDR2 FYNNEI come from the germline V gene. The CDR3 region has the DNA TGTGCCAGCAGTGGACAGAACTATGGCTACACCTTC. Its protein is CASSGQNYGYTF. The variable domain in full, with the rest retrieved from reference TRBV2 and TRBJ1-2, is EPEVTQTPSHQVTQMGQEVILRCVPISNHLYFYWYRQILGQKVEFLVSFYNNEISEKSEIFDDQFSVERPDGSNFTLKIRSTKLEDSAMYFCASSGQNYGYTFGSGTRLTVV.

This clone was counted once. The rearrangement links TRBV5-1 to TRBJ2-1; unclear D gene. Germline-derived CDR1 and CDR2 are SGHRS and YFSETQ. This CDR3 is built from 16 residues. Trimming removed 1 base from V and 2 bases from J, with 13 bases in between. The CDR3: CASSLNSGDTYNEQFF. The CDR3 DNA is TGCGCCAGCAGCTTGAATAGTGGCGACACCTACAATGAGCAGTTCTTC.

V usage is TRBV14 and J usage is TRBJ2-1; D remains unclear. V was clipped by 0 bases and J by 7 bases, with 16 bases between them. CDR3 length equals 16 residues. Germline values: CDR1 SGHDN, CDR2 FVKESK. CDR3: CASSQEGYRVWNEQFF. As DNA, the CDR3 is TGTGCCAGCAGCCAAGAAGGCTATCGGGTTTGGAATGAGCAGTTCTTC. Supplemented by reference TRBV14 and TRBJ2-1, the full variable domain reads EAGVTQFPSHSVIEKGQTVTLRCDPISGHDNLYWYRRVMGKEIKFLLHFVKESKQDESGMPNNRFLAERTGGTYSTLKVQPAELEDSGVYFCASSQEGYRVWNEQFFGPGTRLTVL.

This sequence joins TRBV11-2 and TRBJ2-3, with D tentatively TRBD1 or TRBD2 (5 bases each). This CDR3 has 14 residues. V was pared by 7 bases and J by 2 bases, with 13 bases between. Per the germline V gene, CDR1 is SGHAT and CDR2 is FQNNGV. CDR3 residues: CASTRTGTTDTQYF. CDR3 DNA: TGTGCCAGCACCAGGACTGGGACCACAGATACGCAGTATTTT.

The rearrangement links TRBV13 to TRBJ1-1; weak D call: TRBD1 (6 bases). This CDR3 is 17 amino acids long. Per the germline V gene, CDR1 is PRHDT and CDR2 is FYEKMQ (reference sequence). The germline V and J ends were trimmed by 4 bases and 7 bases, with 25 bases remaining between them. The CDR3 DNA reads as TGTGCCAGCAGCTCACCTTATGCGGGGGCTACTTTTCTTGAAGCTTTCTTT. Residues: CASSSPYAGATFLEAFF.

This chain joins TRBV13 and TRBJ1-6, with D perhaps matching TRBD1 (5 bases). The germline V gene has CDR1 PRHDT and CDR2 FYEKMQ (reference sequence). V was trimmed by 1 base and J by 7 bases, leaving 8 bases between them. The CDR3 is made up of 14 amino acids. The CDR3: CASSLVNRNSPLHF. CDR3 nucleotide sequence: TGTGCCAGCAGCTTAGTAAACAGGAATTCACCCCTCCACTTT.